These 21 T cell receptor beta chains originate from one sample sequenced in a study of shared clonotypes between healthy human individuals. The data were produced by immunoSEQ multiplex PCR, yet TCRdb's version contains in-frame clones alone and is incomplete. In the table there are hundreds of thousands of clones, around 72% of which are singletons. The sequencing input was memory CD4+ T cells sorted from blood. Documented subset: CD45RA-negative fraction. The receptors derive from a woman aged 30 to 39 in good health.

CDR3 region: CASSLGEGREKLFF. In nucleotides, the CDR3 is TGTGCCAGCAGCTTAGGGGAGGGCCGGGAAAAACTGTTTTTT. The V gene is TRBV7-9, the J gene TRBJ1-4; D is undetermined. The V gene lost 1 base and the J gene lost 8 bases, with 11 bases spanning the gap. Germline CDR1 and CDR2: SEHNR and FQNEAQ (reference sequence). This CDR3 has 14 amino acids. The variable domain in full, completed from reference TRBV7-9 and TRBJ1-4, reads DTGVSQNPRHKITKRGQNVTFRCDPISEHNRLYWYRQTLGQGPEFLTYFQNEAQLEKSRLLSDRFSAERPKGSFSTLEIQRTEQGDSAMYLCASSLGEGREKLFFGSGTQLSVL.

The chain employs TRBV5-1 and TRBJ1-1, with no clear D. V was clipped by 0 bases and J by 2 bases, with 11 bases between them. Germline assignment: CDR1 SGHRS and CDR2 YFSETQ. This CDR3 region has 15 residues. The CDR3 loop is CASSLEVRENTEAFF. The DNA of the CDR3 is TGCGCCAGCAGCTTGGAAGTCAGAGAAAACACTGAAGCTTTCTTT.

The chain links TRBV19 to TRBJ2-7; the D gene is possibly TRBD2 (5 bases). Germline-derived CDR1 and CDR2 are LNHDA and SQIVND (reference sequence). This CDR3 is built from 15 residues. With 5 bases removed from V and 5 bases from J, the gap between germline ends came to 19 bases. DNA of the CDR3: TGTGCCAGTAGTCTAATAGGGAGCCCCCGAGACGAGCAGTACTTC. As protein: CASSLIGSPRDEQYF.

The V and J genes are TRBV2 and TRBJ1-1; D is uncertain. Germline CDR1 is SNHLY and CDR2 is FYNNEI. This CDR3 spans 11 amino acids. V was pared by 6 bases and J by 2 bases, with 4 bases between. This CDR3 reads CASRLNTEAFF. Here the CDR3 DNA reads TGTGCCAGCAGACTAAACACTGAAGCTTTCTTT.

The chain couples TRBV7-9 to TRBJ1-1, with a tentative D call TRBD1 (6 bases). Germline V gene lookup returns CDR1 SEHNR and CDR2 FQNEAQ (reference sequence). V gave up 4 bases and J gave up 4 bases, with 13 bases separating them. The CDR3 has 14 residues. CDR3 nucleotides: TGTGCCAGCAGCTCGGGACACGGAGGCACTGAAGCTTTCTTT. Its translation is CASSSGHGGTEAFF.

A word on this clone: The same CDR3 is also encoded by other DNA sequences in this sample. The chain couples TRBV18 to TRBJ1-4; unclear D gene. Germline CDR1 KGHSH, CDR2 LQKENI. This CDR3 has 14 residues. Trimming took off 2 bases at V and 0 bases at J, with 4 bases between the two ends. CDR3 coding DNA: TGTGCCAGCTCACCAGGTGCAACTAATGAAAAACTGTTTTTT. This translates into CASSPGATNEKLFF. The whole variable domain, filled in from reference TRBV18 and TRBJ1-4, reads NAGVMQNPRHLVRRRGQEARLRCSPMKGHSHVYWYRQLPEEGLKFMVYLQKENIIDESGMPKERFSAEFPKEGPSILRIQQVVRGDSAAYFCASSPGATNEKLFFGSGTQLSVL.

The chain joins TRBV30 to TRBJ2-2; unclear D gene. The germline V gene encodes CDR1 GTSNPN and CDR2 SVGIG (reference sequence). CDR3 size: 11 residues. Between the trimmed V and J ends, which lost 0 bases and 8 bases, there was a span of 4 bases. CDR3 loop: CAWSVLGELFF. CDR3 in DNA: TGTGCCTGGAGTGTTCTGGGGGAGCTGTTTTTT.

The chain uses TRBV6-5 and TRBJ2-1; D remains ambiguous. Trimming took off 5 bases at V and 4 bases at J, with 12 bases between the two ends. CDR3 size: 14 residues. Germline V gene sequence: CDR1 MNHEY, CDR2 SVGAGI. The CDR3 sequence: CASSQGRVYNEQFF. The DNA for the CDR3 is TGTGCCAGCAGTCAAGGACGGGTATACAATGAGCAGTTCTTC.

This clone occurred once. The chain recombines TRBV6-1 with TRBJ1-2; a weak D match, TRBD1 (5 bases). Per germline, CDR1 MNHNS and CDR2 SASEGT. This CDR3 has 15 amino acids. V gave up 4 bases and J gave up 2 bases, with 14 bases separating them. The CDR3 coding sequence is TGTGCCAGCAGTGCCAGACGGGGACCCAACTATGGCTACACCTTC. It codes for CASSARRGPNYGYTF.

There are a few counts of this clone. This chain uses TRBV11-3 with TRBJ2-7; a weak D match, TRBD2 (6 bases). The CDR3 consists of 13 residues. Germline V CDR1 and CDR2: SGHNT, YENEEA. Trimming shortened V by 5 bases and J by 6 bases, and 14 bases separated the two germline ends. The CDR3 sequence is CASSRSGGVEQYF. CDR3 sequence (DNA): TGTGCCAGCAGCCGCTCGGGCGGGGTCGAGCAGTACTTC.

For the CDR3, the DNA is TGTGCCAGCAGCAAAAGACAGACGGGGGAGCAGTACTTC. Amino acid sequence: CASSKRQTGEQYF. This sequence joins TRBV21-1 and TRBJ2-7. TRBV21-1 is reported as a pseudogene. This CDR3 spans 13 amino acids.

This clone has only a few counts. The gene calls are TRBV28 and TRBJ2-7; TRBD1 might be the D (5 bases). Germline CDR1 and CDR2: MDHEN and SYDVKM. Trimming left V 6 bases short and J 0 bases short, with 12 bases between. CDR3 size: 14 residues. CDR3 DNA sequence: TGTGCCAGCAGAGGTAGGGGAAGCTCCTACGAGCAGTACTTC. This codes for CASRGRGSSYEQYF.

The chain employs TRBV11-2 and TRBJ2-7, with 13 bases aligning to TRBD2. The length of the CDR3 is 15 residues. The V gene's germline CDR1 is SGHAT and CDR2 FQNNGV. Trimming at V came to 5 bases and at J to 7 bases, leaving 8 bases not matched to a gene. The CDR3 DNA follows: TGTGCCAGCAGCCCCGGGACTAGCGGGACGGCGGAGCAGTACTTC. It codes for CASSPGTSGTAEQYF.

J is TRBJ1-3 and V is TRBV2; a possible D gene is TRBD1 (5 bases). CDR1 is SNHLY, CDR2 FYNNEI, per germline. Trimming left V 6 bases short and J 1 base short, with 13 bases between. The length of the CDR3 is 15 residues. The CDR3 sequence: CASRERWGSGNTIYF. CDR3 DNA sequence: TGTGCCAGCAGGGAGAGGTGGGGGTCTGGAAACACCATATATTTT.

This rearrangement joins TRBV19 to TRBJ2-1; 7 positions agree with TRBD2. With V trimmed by 3 bases and J by 6 bases, 11 bases remained unmatched. Germline V CDR1 and CDR2: LNHDA, SQIVND (reference sequence). This CDR3 is 16 amino acids long. The CDR3 reads CASSILTSLTVNEQFF. Written as DNA, the CDR3 is TGTGCCAGTAGTATTTTGACTAGCTTGACCGTCAATGAGCAGTTCTTC. Filled out from reference TRBV19 and TRBJ2-1, the complete variable domain reads DGGITQSPKYLFRKEGQNVTLSCEQNLNHDAMYWYRQDPGQGLRLIYYSQIVNDFQKGDIAEGYSVSREKKESFPLTVTSAQKNPTAFYLCASSILTSLTVNEQFFGPGTRLTVL.

The chain uses TRBV14 and TRBJ2-5, with D uncertain. The V gene lost 0 bases and the J gene lost 7 bases, with 6 bases spanning the gap. From germline, CDR1 is SGHDN and CDR2 FVKESK. The CDR3 extends over 12 amino acids. CDR3 sequence reads: CASSQDQRTQYF. The CDR3 coding sequence is TGTGCCAGCAGCCAAGATCAACGGACCCAGTACTTC.

This chain links TRBV2 with TRBJ2-3; 14 bases are a match to TRBD2. The CDR3 sequence is 17 residues long. Germline CDR1 and CDR2: SNHLY and FYNNEI. The V segment lost 5 bases and the J segment 2 bases; nucleotides outside the gene matches: 6. Here the CDR3 reads CASSLGLAGVNTDTQYF. In DNA, the CDR3 is TGTGCCAGCAGTTTGGGACTAGCGGGAGTAAACACAGATACGCAGTATTTT.

The gene calls are TRBV5-6 and TRBJ1-1; D is perhaps TRBD1 (5 bases). CDR3 size: 16 residues. V was shortened by 4 bases and J by 1 base, with 17 bases between the two germline ends. Germline V gene lookup returns CDR1 SGHDT and CDR2 YYEEEE. The CDR3 loop is CASSPTRGWGNTEAFF. In DNA form, the CDR3 reads TGTGCCAGCAGCCCAACCCGGGGCTGGGGGAACACTGAAGCTTTCTTT.

The gene calls are TRBV14 and TRBJ1-2; possibly TRBD1 for D (5 bases). The CDR3 sequence is 16 residues long. Trimming stripped 4 bases from V and 8 bases from J, with 23 bases between. The germline V gene has CDR1 SGHDN and CDR2 FVKESK. The CDR3 DNA sequence: TGTGCCAGCAGCCGACGGTCTGGGGACCCAGTGGAGGGCTACACCTTC. It is translated as CASSRRSGDPVEGYTF.

This clone has only one observation. The sample holds other DNA sequences that translate to the same CDR3. V is TRBV7-2 and J is TRBJ2-7, with 12 bases that match TRBD2. The CDR3 extends over 15 amino acids. V gave up 5 bases and J gave up 4 bases; unmatched junction bases: 6. Germline V gene data show CDR1 as SGHTA and CDR2 as FQGNSA. The CDR3 spells CASSPGLAGSYEQYF. CDR3 nucleotides: TGTGCCAGCAGCCCCGGACTAGCGGGATCTTACGAGCAGTACTTC.

This clone is a singleton in its sample. The V and J genes are TRBV7-9 and TRBJ2-3; D uncertain. The V end lost 5 bases, the J end lost 5 bases, and 8 bases lay between the germline ends. Germline V gene lookup returns CDR1 SEHNR and CDR2 FQNEAQ (reference sequence). The CDR3 runs to 12 residues. The CDR3 sequence: CASSPDLDTQYF. CDR3 DNA: TGTGCCAGCAGCCCCGACCTAGATACGCAGTATTTT.